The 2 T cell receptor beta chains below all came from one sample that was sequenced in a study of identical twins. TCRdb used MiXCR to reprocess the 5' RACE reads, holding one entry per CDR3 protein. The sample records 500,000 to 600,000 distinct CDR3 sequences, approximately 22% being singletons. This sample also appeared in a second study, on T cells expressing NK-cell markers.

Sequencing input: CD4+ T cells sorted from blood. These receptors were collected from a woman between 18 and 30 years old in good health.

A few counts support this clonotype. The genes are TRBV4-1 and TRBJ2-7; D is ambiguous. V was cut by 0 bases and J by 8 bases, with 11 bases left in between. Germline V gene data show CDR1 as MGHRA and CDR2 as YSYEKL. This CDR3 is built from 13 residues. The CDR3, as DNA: TGCGCCAGCAGCCAAGAGGGGTCGAGGAAGCAGTACTTC. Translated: CASSQEGSRKQYF.

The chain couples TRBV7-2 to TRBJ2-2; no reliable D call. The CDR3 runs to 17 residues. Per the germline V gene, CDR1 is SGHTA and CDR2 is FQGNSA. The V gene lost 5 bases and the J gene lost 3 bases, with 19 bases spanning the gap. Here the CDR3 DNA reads TGTGCCAGCAGCCCATGGACCCAACCTTCATACACCGGGGAGCTGTTTTTT. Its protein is CASSPWTQPSYTGELFF.